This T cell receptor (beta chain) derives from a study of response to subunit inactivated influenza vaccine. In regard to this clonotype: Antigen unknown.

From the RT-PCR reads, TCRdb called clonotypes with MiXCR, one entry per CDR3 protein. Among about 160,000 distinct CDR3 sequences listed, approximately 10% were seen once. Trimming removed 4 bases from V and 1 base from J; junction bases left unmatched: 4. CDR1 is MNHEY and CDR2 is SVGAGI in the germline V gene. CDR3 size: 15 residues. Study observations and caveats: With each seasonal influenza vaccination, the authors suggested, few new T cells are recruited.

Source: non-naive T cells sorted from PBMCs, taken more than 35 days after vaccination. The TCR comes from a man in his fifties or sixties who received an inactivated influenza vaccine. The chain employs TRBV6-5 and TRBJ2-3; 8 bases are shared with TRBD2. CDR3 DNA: TGTGCCAGCAGTTCAAGGACTAGCCGCACAGATACGCAGTATTTT. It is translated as CASSSRTSRTDTQYF.